This T cell receptor beta chain appears in the sequencing data of a study of blood T cells in healthy people across ages. Then a second PCR, running roughly 7 to 12 cycles, was carried out with a sample-barcoded 5' primer and a J-beta primer mix. Each CDR3 protein is one row after TCRdb ran MiXCR on the 5' RACE reads. The data show roughly 800,000 distinct CDR3 sequences, with roughly 60% seen just once and around 22% held by the top ten. The CDR3 consists of 14 residues. V lost 5 bases and J lost 4; bases outside the gene matches: 5. Germline V gene sequence: CDR1 SGHTA, CDR2 FQGTGA. The chain recombines TRBV7-3 with TRBJ1-1; 9 nucleotides line up with TRBD1. The sample consisted of blood. This clonotype was obtained from a man aged 25 to 40 in good health. CDR3 bases: TGTGCCAGCAGCCCACAGGGGGCCACCACTGAAGCTTTCTTT. Amino acids: CASSPQGATTEAFF.